These 11 T cell receptor beta chains were sequenced from one sample in a study of blood T cell repertoires in COVID-19. The method was immunoSEQ multiplex PCR; TCRdb's version includes in-frame clones alone and lacks a portion of them. In the table there are roughly 200,000 clones, roughly 90% of which are singletons. The sequenced material came from peripheral blood. These receptors came from a woman in her forties who had recovered from COVID-19.

CDR3: CASSIQRGPQETQYF. CDR3 DNA: TGTGCCAGTAGTATACAGCGGGGACCCCAAGAGACCCAGTACTTC. The chain couples TRBV19 to TRBJ2-5, with TRBD2 matching 7 bases. CDR3 length: 15 amino acids. CDR1 LNHDA and CDR2 SQIVND come from the germline V gene (reference sequence). With 2 bases clipped from V and 1 base from J, the junction kept 4 bases outside the gene matches.

Only one count was recorded for this clone. V is TRBV9 and J is TRBJ1-2; D gene uncertain. CDR3 length: 13 residues. Germline CDR1 and CDR2: SGDLS and YYNGEE. Trimming took 0 bases from V and 8 from J, leaving 11 bases between them. CDR3 DNA sequence: TGTGCCAGCAGCGTAGAAGTGAGGAGGGGCTACACCTTC. Its protein product is CASSVEVRRGYTF. Supplemented by reference TRBV9 and TRBJ1-2, the full variable domain reads DSGVTQTPKHLITATGQRVTLRCSPRSGDLSVYWYQQSLDQGLQFLIQYYNGEERAKGNILERFSAQQFPDLHSELNLSSLELGDSALYFCASSVEVRRGYTFGSGTRLTVV.

This clone came up a few times. This sequence joins TRBV5-1 and TRBJ1-2; D is uncertain. V was cut by 2 bases and J by 8 bases, with 13 bases left in between. Germline values: CDR1 SGHRS, CDR2 YFSETQ. The CDR3 spans 13 residues. The CDR3 sequence: CASSLRPVEGYTF. CDR3 in DNA: TGCGCCAGCAGCTTACGGCCCGTGGAGGGCTACACCTTC.

The chain joins TRBV5-4 to TRBJ2-1; a weak D match, TRBD2 (5 bases). With 3 bases removed from V and 7 bases from J, the gap between germline ends came to 8 bases. This CDR3 spans 12 amino acids. Germline CDR1 SGHNT, CDR2 YYREEE (reference sequence). DNA of the CDR3: TGTGCCAGCAGCTGGACTGGAAATGAGCAGTTCTTC. It yields the protein CASSWTGNEQFF.

The J gene is TRBJ1-1, the V gene TRBV3-1 (or the pseudogene TRBV3-2), with a possible D match to TRBD1 (6 bases). The germline CDR1 and CDR2 sequences are LGHDT and YNNKEL (reference sequence). Between the trimmed V and J ends, which lost 0 bases and 6 bases, there was a span of 20 bases. The CDR3 is 17 amino acids. CDR3 coding DNA: TGTGCCAGCAGCCAAGATATCTTCGACGGGGGGGCCGCTGAAGCTTTCTTT. Translation: CASSQDIFDGGAAEAFF.

The chain recombines TRBV12-3 or TRBV12-4 with TRBJ2-1; D ambiguous. The germline V and J ends were trimmed by 3 bases and 9 bases, with 9 bases remaining between them. The CDR3 totals 12 residues. CDR3 in DNA: TGTGCCAGCAGTTTTGACATTGCTGAGCAGTTCTTC. It translates to CASSFDIAEQFF.

The chain couples TRBV14 to TRBJ1-1, with 7 bases aligning to TRBD1. Germline CDR1 and CDR2: SGHDN and FVKESK. The CDR3 has 13 residues. Trimming cost V 5 bases and J 3 bases; bases outside gene matches: 3. For the CDR3, the DNA is TGTGCCAGCAGCACAGGGGCGCACACTGAAGCTTTCTTT. Residues: CASSTGAHTEAFF.

This chain joins TRBV5-5 and TRBJ2-5, with 7 bases lining up with TRBD2. Germline V gene data show CDR1 as SGHKS and CDR2 as YYEKEE (reference sequence). The CDR3 length is 16 residues. Germline trimming cut 2 bases from V and 5 bases from J; bases unmatched to any gene: 12. The CDR3 DNA follows: TGTGCCAGCAGCTTAAGCTCCAGCGGGATCGGTGAGACCCAGTACTTC. Translated, it gives CASSLSSSGIGETQYF.

The chain carries TRBV7-2 and TRBJ1-5, with 8 bases fitting TRBD1. The ends lost 5 bases at V and 10 bases at J; junction bases unmatched: 10. Germline CDR1 and CDR2: SGHTA and FQGNSA. This CDR3 spans 14 amino acids. CDR3 protein: CASSETGGLEPQHF. The CDR3 nucleotides are TGTGCCAGCAGCGAAACAGGGGGTTTGGAACCCCAGCATTTT.

CDR3 DNA: TGTGCCATCAGTGCCTCTCCGGGACAGGAAGAAAAACTGTTTTTT. This encodes CAISASPGQEEKLFF. The J gene is TRBJ1-4, the V gene TRBV10-3, with 8 bases identical to TRBD1. The CDR3 loop spans 15 amino acids. The trim removed 4 bases at V and 8 bases at J, leaving 9 bases unmatched. Germline CDR1 and CDR2: ENHRY and SYGVKD.

This CDR3 reads CATSSGFQGQGESPLHF. The DNA for the CDR3 is TGTGCCACCAGCAGTGGGTTCCAGGGACAGGGGGAGTCACCCCTCCACTTT. This chain joins TRBV15 and TRBJ1-6; 11 positions agree with TRBD1. Trimming took 3 bases from V and 10 from J; bases not matched to a gene: 11. The germline gives CDR1 LNHNV, CDR2 YYDKDF (reference sequence). The CDR3 consists of 17 residues.